Presented here are 20 T cell receptor beta chains from one specimen sequenced in a study of T cell repertoires in cytomegalovirus infection. TCRdb analysed the reads with MiXCR anew, one entry per CDR3 protein. The data hold about 450,000 distinct CDR3 sequences, with approximately 31% observed a single time. Sequencing was done on a sample of PBMCs. The receptors stem from a human donor in good health (CMV status not recorded). Some clones in this sample may be carry-over from other donors' samples.

This clonotype was found a few times. The rearrangement links TRBV5-1 to TRBJ2-7; the match to TRBD1 covers 7 bases. The V gene end was trimmed by 2 bases and the J gene end by 3 bases; junction bases not matched to a gene: 2. Per germline, CDR1 SGHRS and CDR2 YFSETQ. This CDR3 is 13 amino acids long. The CDR3 DNA is TGCGCCAGCAGCTTCCCAGGGGGCTACGAGCAGTACTTC. Translating it yields CASSFPGGYEQYF.

This clonotype was seen more than once but under ten times. One end of the junction does not line up with germline, which may come from a read error. This chain connects TRBV7-6 to TRBJ1-2, with 9 bases lining up with TRBD1. This CDR3 is built from 12 residues. Germline V gene data show CDR1 as SGHVS and CDR2 as FNYEAQ. CDR3 sequence: CASSSPTGGFTF. CDR3 nucleotides: TGTGCCAGCAGCTCTCCCACAGGGGGCTTCACCTTC.

This clonotype came up a few times. V gene TRBV6-1 combines with J gene TRBJ2-3; 7 nucleotides match TRBD1. The CDR3 contains 14 residues. With 6 bases clipped from V and 0 bases from J, the junction kept 3 bases outside the gene matches. Per the germline V gene, CDR1 is MNHNS and CDR2 is SASEGT. CDR3 loop: CASRKDRSTDTQYF. In nucleotides, the CDR3 is TGTGCCAGCAGGAAGGACAGGAGCACAGATACGCAGTATTTT.

This clonotype was observed a handful of times. The chain carries TRBV5-4 and TRBJ1-3; 9 nucleotides line up with TRBD1. With V trimmed by 4 bases and J by 0 bases, 11 bases remained unmatched. This CDR3 spans 18 amino acids. Germline CDR1 reads SGHNT; CDR2 reads YYREEE (reference sequence). The DNA for the CDR3 is TGTGCCAGCAGCGGCGGGACAGGGACCGGATCCTCTGGAAACACCATATATTTT. It encodes CASSGGTGTGSSGNTIYF.

This clonotype has a handful of counts. V usage is TRBV6-5 and J usage is TRBJ2-7, with 9 bases that match TRBD1. The J segment lost 7 bases and the V segment lost 7 bases, leaving 14 bases of the junction unmatched. The germline CDR1 and CDR2 sequences are MNHEY and SVGAGI. This CDR3 is built from 15 residues. Here the CDR3 DNA reads TGTGCCAGCACTCCGAGGGGGACAGGGAAGCGGGAGCAGTACTTC. It translates to CASTPRGTGKREQYF.

This rearrangement joins TRBV2 to TRBJ2-1; weak D call: TRBD1 (5 bases). Between the trimmed V and J ends, which lost 6 bases and 3 bases, there was a span of 15 bases. The germline CDR1 and CDR2 sequences are SNHLY and FYNNEI. The length of the CDR3 is 15 residues. The chain's CDR3 is CASRLNRLLYNEQFF. The CDR3 DNA reads TGTGCCAGCAGATTAAACAGGCTACTCTACAATGAGCAGTTCTTC.

The J gene is TRBJ2-3, the V gene TRBV5-5; D possibly uses TRBD1 or TRBD2 (5 bases each). Germline values: CDR1 SGHKS, CDR2 YYEKEE (reference sequence). V was cut by 5 bases and J by 2 bases, with 15 bases left in between. This CDR3 region has 15 residues. Written as DNA, the CDR3 is TGTGCCAGCAGGGGGGAGATGGGCGTCACAGATACGCAGTATTTT. Translated, it gives CASRGEMGVTDTQYF. Variable domain in full (rest from reference TRBV5-5 and TRBJ2-3): DAGVTQSPTHLIKTRGQQVTLRCSPISGHKSVSWYQQVLGQGPQFIFQYYEKEERGRGNFPDRFSARQFPNYSSELNVNALLLGDSALYLCASRGEMGVTDTQYFGPGTRLTVL.

This clonotype showed up many times. The chain recombines TRBV7-9 with TRBJ2-7; the D gene is possibly TRBD2 (6 bases). V was clipped by 8 bases and J by 0 bases, with 14 bases between them. Germline values: CDR1 SEHNR, CDR2 FQNEAQ (reference sequence). The CDR3 length is 14 residues. CDR3 loop: CASSTGTPSYEQYF. The CDR3 DNA reads as TGTGCCAGCTCTACCGGGACTCCCTCCTACGAGCAGTACTTC.

The table lists this clonotype with a count of one. The rearrangement uses TRBV7-6 and TRBJ2-5, with a tentative D call TRBD2 (5 bases). Germline loops: CDR1 SGHVS, CDR2 FNYEAQ. CDR3 size: 15 residues. The V end was cut by 2 bases, the J end by 1 base, with 11 bases between. CDR3 residues: CASSLRSETQETQYF. The CDR3 DNA follows: TGTGCCAGCAGCTTACGTAGCGAGACCCAAGAGACCCAGTACTTC.

There are many counts of this clonotype. The chain recombines TRBV7-2 with TRBJ2-5; D unresolved. Germline V gene data show CDR1 as SGHTA and CDR2 as FQGNSA. Between the trimmed V and J ends, which lost 5 bases and 4 bases, there was a span of 11 bases. This CDR3 region has 13 residues. CDR3 DNA: TGTGCCAGCAGCCCTCGTTTGGGAGAGACCCAGTACTTC. It is translated as CASSPRLGETQYF.

As to this clonotype: Here the CDR3 omits its conserved ending phenylalanine or tryptophan, so a read error is the likely source. The chain employs TRBV7-2 and TRBJ1-1, with a possible D match to TRBD1 (6 bases). The CDR3 is 16 amino acids. V was pared by 6 bases and J by 5 bases, with 22 bases between. The germline V gene has CDR1 SGHTA and CDR2 FQGNSA. CDR3 sequence (DNA): TGTGCCAGCAGATTCCCAAGCCGGGGGGCGCGGACTGAAGCTTTCTTG. This gives the protein CASRFPSRGARTEAFL.

This clonotype was counted only a few times. The V call is TRBV2, the J call TRBJ2-7; 8 positions agree with TRBD2. Germline values: CDR1 SNHLY, CDR2 FYNNEI. CDR3 size: 14 residues. Trimming cost V 8 bases and J 3 bases; bases outside gene matches: 9. The CDR3: CASGPGLGDYEQYF. The CDR3 bases are TGTGCCAGCGGGCCGGGACTAGGTGACTACGAGCAGTACTTC.

Regarding this clonotype: A junction end diverges from the germline sequence, so it may reflect a read error. V gene TRBV19 combines with J gene TRBJ1-2, with TRBD1 matching over 9 bases. Germline assignment: CDR1 LNHDA and CDR2 SQIVND (reference sequence). The CDR3 is made up of 12 amino acids. CDR3 amino acids: CASRRTGVGFTF. CDR3 in DNA: TGTGCCAGTAGAAGGACAGGGGTCGGCTTCACCTTC. The complete variable domain, with remaining parts taken from reference TRBV19 and TRBJ1-2, reads DGGITQSPKYLFRKEGQNVTLSCEQNLNHDAMYWYRQDPGQGLRLIYYSQIVNDFQKGDIAEGYSVSREKKESFPLTVTSAQKNPTAFYLCASRRTGVGFTFGSGTRLTVV.

The table lists this clonotype with a few counts. The chain is built from TRBV23-1 and TRBJ1-4; D might be TRBD1 (5 bases). TRBV23-1 is assigned to the ORF class and has an uncertain function. The CDR3 length is 16 residues. V shed 0 bases and J shed 3 bases, with 11 bases lying between them. The CDR3 protein is CASSQSRRGSNEKLFF. The CDR3 DNA follows: TGCGCCAGCAGTCAATCGCGTAGGGGATCTAATGAAAAACTGTTTTTT.

The chain is built from TRBV25-1 and TRBJ2-7; 9 bases align to TRBD1. This CDR3 contains 14 residues. With V trimmed by 8 bases and J by 7 bases, 12 bases remained unmatched. Germline V CDR1 and CDR2: MGHDK, SYGVNS. The CDR3 is CASRRTGVTSEQYF. CDR3 coding DNA: TGTGCCAGCCGAAGGACAGGGGTAACAAGTGAGCAGTACTTC.

V and J are TRBV28 and TRBJ2-3; D is uncertain. Trimming shortened V by 5 bases and J by 3 bases, and 9 bases separated the two germline ends. Germline lookup yields CDR1 MDHEN and CDR2 SYDVKM. The CDR3 length is 13 residues. CDR3 sequence (DNA): TGTGCCAGCAGTGTATCGACTACAGATACGCAGTATTTT. Translated, it gives CASSVSTTDTQYF.

The chain has TRBV2 and TRBJ1-6; D uncertain. The CDR3 is made up of 13 amino acids. Germline CDR1 reads SNHLY; CDR2 reads FYNNEI. Trimming removed 8 bases at V and 7 bases at J, with 12 bases between. Here the CDR3 DNA reads TGTGCCAGCTGCCGAGATAGGAATTCACCCCTCCACTTT. Protein product: CASCRDRNSPLHF.

In this sample, this clonotype turned up many times. The rearrangement joins TRBV7-2 to TRBJ2-5; weak D call: TRBD1 (5 bases). Between the trimmed V and J ends, which lost 2 bases and 2 bases, there was a span of 12 bases. The CDR3 is made up of 15 amino acids. CDR1 and CDR2 from the germline V gene are SGHTA and FQGNSA. The CDR3 nucleotides read TGTGCCAGCAGCTTATCTTCAGGGTCTCAAGAGACCCAGTACTTC. It yields the protein CASSLSSGSQETQYF.

Note on this clonotype: This is likely an artifact of a read error, given a far larger clone one base away. The chain carries TRBV12-3 or TRBV12-4 and TRBJ1-1, with D unresolved. CDR3 size: 13 residues. CDR3: CASSPGPNTDAFF. CDR3 DNA sequence: TGTGCCAGCAGTCCCGGACCGAACACTGATGCTTTCTTT.

The V gene is TRBV14, the J gene TRBJ2-5; D may be TRBD1 (5 bases). V lost 0 bases to trimming and J lost 5 bases, with 19 bases between them. The germline gives CDR1 SGHDN, CDR2 FVKESK. The CDR3 is 17 residues long. The CDR3 region is CASSQDRSRVFMETQYF. DNA for the CDR3: TGTGCCAGCAGCCAAGACCGAAGCAGGGTGTTTATGGAGACCCAGTACTTC.